This T cell receptor (beta chain) was sequenced for a study of T cell repertoires and Cas9 in healthy adults. The CDR3 is 15 amino acids. Looked up from germline, CDR1 is SGHAT and CDR2 is FQNNGV. The V segment lost 0 bases and the J segment 8 bases; nucleotides outside the gene matches: 7. Libraries were prepared by immunoSEQ multiplex PCR; TCRdb keeps only in-frame clonotypes and omits some of them. The sample has 20,000 to 25,000 clones; about 92% are singletons. Concerning this clone: The target antigen is unknown.

The study, taken as a whole, reports: In vitro, SpCas9-reactive Tregs were reported to curb effector T cell proliferation and function.

Sequenced sample: CD4+ effector T cells (CD127+, CD25-, CD137-, CD154-) from PBMCs; culture status not recorded. The rearrangement uses TRBV11-2 and TRBJ2-3; 8 positions agree with TRBD2. The TCR comes from a human donor in good health. CDR3 residues: CASSLDGLAGVTQYF. The CDR3 DNA sequence: TGTGCCAGCAGCTTAGATGGGCTAGCGGGTGTTACGCAGTATTTT.